This T cell receptor (beta chain) came from a study of sequential checkpoint blockade in melanoma. Overall study context: Arm A got nivolumab then ipilimumab; arm B the reverse, 1:1. TCRβ was sequenced from DNA of some 97 pretreatment tumors. Roughly 20 patients had matched tumor biopsies before treatment and at week 13 after nivolumab or ipilimumab alone. Study-level findings and limits: Mutational load did not correlate with tumor T-cell fraction or clonality.

CDR1 is LNHDA, CDR2 SQIVND, per germline (reference sequence). V lost 6 bases, J lost 2 bases, and 14 bases lay in between. The CDR3 loop spans 15 amino acids. Data came from immunoSEQ multiplex PCR; TCRdb stores just in-frame clones and leaves some out. The sample includes about 2,300 clones, about 15% seen only once; the top ten take 13%. By share of the sample, this clone is medium-sized (0.01 to 0.1%). Its antigen remains unidentified. Treatment meaning: randomized to nivolumab then ipilimumab (arm A) or the reverse (arm B). The sequence derives from a human donor with melanoma. The sequencing here drew on tumor tissue (inferred from file names), taken from a patient given nivolumab and ipilimumab in sequence. This sequence joins TRBV19 and TRBJ1-5; perhaps TRBD1 as D (6 bases). CDR3 coding DNA: TGTGCCAGTAGAAGGCAGACAGGAGGCAATCAGCCCCAGCATTTT. This gives the protein CASRRQTGGNQPQHF.